This entry features one T cell receptor beta chain sequence. Its antigen is unidentified. PCR was performed using 60 Vbeta and 13 Jbeta primers. Sequencing used immunoSEQ multiplex PCR; TCRdb keeps in-frame clones, though not all of them. Its clone listing holds about 130,000 clones. The data stem from a study of cytomegalovirus exposure and HLA in healthy donors. Study results and caveats: Segments of the TCR beta V type were, in most cases, productive about 90% or about 30% of the time in an earlier analysis.

While unrecorded immune exposures were likely, the donors were nominally healthy when sampled. The germline V and J ends were trimmed by 9 bases and 2 bases, with 11 bases remaining between them. Germline V gene data show CDR1 as MNHEY and CDR2 as SVGAGI. CDR3 length equals 12 residues. This rearrangement joins TRBV6-5 to TRBJ2-7, with D tentatively TRBD1 (6 bases). The sample comprised PBMCs. The TCR sequence derives from a man younger than 30 in good health and CMV-seronegative. The CDR3 loop is CASQGFTYEQYF. The CDR3 coding sequence is TGTGCCAGTCAGGGGTTTACCTACGAGCAGTACTTC.